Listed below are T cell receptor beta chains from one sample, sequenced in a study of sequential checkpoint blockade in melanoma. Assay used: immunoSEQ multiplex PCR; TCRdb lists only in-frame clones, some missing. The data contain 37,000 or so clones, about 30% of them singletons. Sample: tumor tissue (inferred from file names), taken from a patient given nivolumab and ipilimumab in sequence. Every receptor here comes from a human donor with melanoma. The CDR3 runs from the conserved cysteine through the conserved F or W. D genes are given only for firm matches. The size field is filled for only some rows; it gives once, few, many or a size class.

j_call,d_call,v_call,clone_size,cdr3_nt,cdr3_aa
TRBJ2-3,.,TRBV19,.,TGTGCCAGTAGCTCCTTAGCCCCCTCTGCAGGGGCTAGCACAGATACGCAGTATTTT,CASSSLAPSAGASTDTQYF
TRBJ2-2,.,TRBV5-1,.,TGCGCCAGCAGCTTAGGCGGGAACACCGGGGAGCTGTTTTTT,CASSLGGNTGELFF
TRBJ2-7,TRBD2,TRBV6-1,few,TGTGCCAGCAGTGAAGGGGGACTAGGCTACGAGCAGTACTTC,CASSEGGLGYEQYF
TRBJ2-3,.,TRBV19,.,TGTGCCAGTACCTTTAACAGTCAAACAGATACGCAGTATTTT,CASTFNSQTDTQYF
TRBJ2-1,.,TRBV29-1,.,TGCAGCGTTGTCTGGAATCACAATGAGCAGTTCTTC,CSVVWNHNEQFF
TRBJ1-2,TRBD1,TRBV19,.,TGTGCCAGTAGGTTACTTCGGACAGGGAACTATGGCTACACCTTC,CASRLLRTGNYGYTF
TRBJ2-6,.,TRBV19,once,TGTGCCAGTAGTATGCGTGGAGCACCACTCTCTGGGGCCAACGTCCTGACTTTC,CASSMRGAPLSGANVLTF
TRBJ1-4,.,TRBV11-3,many,TGTGCCAGCAGCCAAGTCGGGGTAAATGAAAAACTGTTTTTT,CASSQVGVNEKLFF
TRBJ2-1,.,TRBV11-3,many,TGTGCCAGCAGCCGACGGGGCCTCTCCTACAATGAGCAGTTCTTC,CASSRRGLSYNEQFF
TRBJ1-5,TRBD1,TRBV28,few,TGTGCCAGCAGATCAAGCCCCCACGACAGGGTCAATAGCAATCAGCCCCAGCATTTT,CASRSSPHDRVNSNQPQHF
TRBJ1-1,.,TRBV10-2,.,TGCGCCACACAAATCAGGCAGGGGAGGACCCCTGAAGCTTTCTTT,CATQIRQGRTPEAFF
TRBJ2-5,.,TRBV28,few,TGTGCCAGCAGTTTCGACAGTCCCTCCCGGGAGACCCAGTACTTC,CASSFDSPSRETQYF
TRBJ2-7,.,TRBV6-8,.,TGTGCCAGCAGTTACCCCCAATTCGAGCAGTACTTC,CASSYPQFEQYF
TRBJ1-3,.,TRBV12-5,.,TGTGCCAGCAAATATCACAGGGAACCCATGGATTTT,CASKYHREPMDF
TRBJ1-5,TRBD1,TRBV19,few,TGTGCCAGTAGTATAGGTTACCTCCGGGACAGGGGCAATCAGCCCCAGCATTTT,CASSIGYLRDRGNQPQHF
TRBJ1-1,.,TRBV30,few,TGTGCCTGGACCCTGGGCCAGGGGATGACCACTGAAGCTTTCTTT,CAWTLGQGMTTEAFF
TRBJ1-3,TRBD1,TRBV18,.,TGTGCCAGCTCACCATCCGGGACAGGTTCACTCTCTGGAAACACCATATATTTT,CASSPSGTGSLSGNTIYF